This T cell receptor (beta chain) was profiled in a study of control samples from healthy donors and cancer patients (dated by TCRdb to 2018 to 2020). To note about this clone: This receptor's antigen is unknown. Nothing much larger sits one base from this clone, and base qualities are not available.

The library was produced with the immunoSEQ multiplex PCR assay. TCRdb re-hosts the immuneACCESS table, in-frame sequences only. Its copies lack some clones; in the studies checked, an unresolved V gene accounts for under half of them, and the cause for the rest is not known. Across this sample there are 100,000 to 150,000 clones, with approximately 84% seen only once. The top ten clones comprise around 2% of the sample. The germline V gene (reference sequence) gives CDR1 as SGHNT and CDR2 as YYREEE. For this chain, trimming is 2 bases at the V end and 5 bases at the J end, and the number of junction bases without a gene match is 4. There are 16 amino acids in the CDR3, from cysteine to phenylalanine inclusive. CDR3 DNA is the only sequence kept; it has 48 bases, read in frame from the first base.

Sequencing was carried out using blood. The source is a man aged 18 to 30 in good health. The V gene is TRBV5-4 and the J gene is TRBJ2-1; the junction holds 13 bases that match TRBD2. The CDR3 loop reads CASSFGGLAGNNEQFF. At the DNA level, the sequence is TGTGCCAGCAGCTTTGGGGGACTAGCGGGAAACAATGAGCAGTTCTTC.